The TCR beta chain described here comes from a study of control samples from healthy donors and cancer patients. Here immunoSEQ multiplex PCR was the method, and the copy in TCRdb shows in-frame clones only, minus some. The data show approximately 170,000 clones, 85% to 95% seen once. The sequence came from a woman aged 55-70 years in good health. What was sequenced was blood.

In DNA form, the CDR3 reads TGTGCCAGCAGCCTCGGAACCCAAGAGACCCAGTACTTC. Translated: CASSLGTQETQYF. The chain uses TRBV7-2 and TRBJ2-5; D is uncertain. The ends were cut back, 5 bases at V and 1 base at J, with 8 bases in the middle. The CDR3 is 13 amino acids. Germline lookup yields CDR1 SGHTA and CDR2 FQGNSA.